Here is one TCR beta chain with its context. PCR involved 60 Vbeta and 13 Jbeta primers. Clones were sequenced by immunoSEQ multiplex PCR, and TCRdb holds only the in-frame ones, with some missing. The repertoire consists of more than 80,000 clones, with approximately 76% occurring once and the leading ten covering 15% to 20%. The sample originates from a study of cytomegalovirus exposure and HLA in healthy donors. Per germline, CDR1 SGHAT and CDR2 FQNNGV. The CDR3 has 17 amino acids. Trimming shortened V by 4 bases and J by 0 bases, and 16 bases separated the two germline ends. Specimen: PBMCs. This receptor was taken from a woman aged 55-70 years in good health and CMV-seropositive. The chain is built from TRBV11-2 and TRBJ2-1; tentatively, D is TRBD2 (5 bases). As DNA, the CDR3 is TGTGCCAGCAGCTCACGTGGAAGCGGAAACTCCTACAATGAGCAGTTCTTC. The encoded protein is CASSSRGSGNSYNEQFF.